The sequence of this T cell receptor (beta chain) was determined in a study of T cells in Graves' hyperthyroidism and ophthalmopathy. Study-level findings and limits: Most thyroid clonotypes with frequency above 0.001 were detected in blood.

The CDR3 runs to 14 residues. V was shortened by 4 bases and J by 4 bases, with 13 bases between the two germline ends. Germline V gene data show CDR1 as KGHSH and CDR2 as LQKENI. Using RNA transcripts as the source, TCR beta CDR3 regions were amplified. A first-round RT-PCR of the TCR CDR3 used the HTBI primer set. TCRdb itself ran the multiplex PCR reads through MiXCR, one entry per CDR3 protein. The sample includes some 650,000 distinct CDR3 sequences, 16% of them seen just once. Source material for PBMCs was over 8 ml fresh peripheral blood. This clonotype was recorded many times. Its antigen is not known.

This TCR was recovered from a woman aged 40 to 50 with Graves' ophthalmopathy. The sample was blood. The chain recombines TRBV18 with TRBJ2-5, with D maybe TRBD1 (6 bases). For the CDR3, the DNA is TGTGCCAGCTCACGAACAGGGATAGGAGAGACCCAGTACTTC. This translates into CASSRTGIGETQYF.